Listed below are T cell receptor beta chains from one sample, sequenced in a study of blood T cell repertoires in COVID-19. The assay was immunoSEQ multiplex PCR, and TCRdb's table has in-frame clones only and misses some. Of under 200,000 clones listed, roughly 75% are singletons. Source material: peripheral blood. The origin of the receptors is a man between 65 and 80 years old with active or convalescent COVID-19. Each CDR3 is given with its conserved first and last residue. D genes are given only for firm matches. Size is stated for part of the rows, as once, few or many counts, or as a class when the clone is expanded.

j_gene | v_gene | abundance | d_gene | CDR3aa | CDR3nt
TRBJ2-3 | TRBV30 | - | - | CAWSSRVDTQYF | TGTGCCTGGAGCTCCCGGGTGGATACGCAGTATTTT
TRBJ1-6 | TRBV9 | - | - | CASSVGQSINSPLHF | TGTGCCAGCAGCGTAGGACAGAGCATTAATTCACCCCTCCACTTT
TRBJ1-4 | TRBV5-1 | - | TRBD1 | CASVPGQGHPNEKLFF | TGCGCCAGCGTCCCGGGACAGGGCCATCCAAATGAAAAACTGTTTTTT
TRBJ2-7 | TRBV10-3 | - | - | CATARSSYEQYF | TGTGCCACCGCGAGAAGCTCCTACGAGCAGTACTTC
TRBJ2-1 | TRBV3-1/TRBV3-2 | - | TRBD2 | CASASGRVIYNEQFF | TGTGCCAGCGCTAGCGGGAGGGTTATCTACAATGAGCAGTTCTTC
TRBJ2-2 | TRBV29-1 | - | - | CSAQGASGTGELFF | TGCAGCGCACAGGGAGCCTCGGGGACCGGGGAGCTGTTTTTT
TRBJ1-6 | TRBV6-1 | - | TRBD1 | CASSEAGTGLTYNSPLHF | TGTGCCAGCAGTGAAGCCGGGACAGGCCTAACCTATAATTCACCCCTCCACTTT
TRBJ1-1 | TRBV5-1 | - | - | CASSSQVNTEAFF | TGCGCCAGCAGTTCACAGGTCAACACTGAAGCTTTCTTT
TRBJ2-5 | TRBV13 | - | - | CASSVHPGQETQYF | TGTGCCAGCAGCGTCCACCCGGGGCAAGAGACCCAGTACTTC
TRBJ2-2 | TRBV6-1 | few | - | CASSEWSENTGELFF | TGTGCCAGCAGTGAATGGAGCGAGAACACCGGGGAGCTGTTTTTT
TRBJ2-1 | TRBV7-2 | - | TRBD2 | CASQAGGYNEQFF | TGTGCCAGCCAAGCGGGAGGCTACAATGAGCAGTTCTTC
TRBJ1-1 | TRBV3-1/TRBV3-2 | many | TRBD1 | CASSRQGVHTEAFF | TGTGCCAGCAGCCGGCAGGGGGTCCACACTGAAGCTTTCTTT
TRBJ1-1 | TRBV6-1 | - | TRBD1 | CASSTQGSPEAFF | TGTGCCAGCAGTACACAGGGGTCCCCTGAAGCTTTCTTT
TRBJ2-5 | TRBV3-1/TRBV3-2 | - | - | CASSQQIQETQYF | TGTGCCAGCAGCCAACAGATCCAAGAGACCCAGTACTTC
TRBJ1-6 | TRBV4-3 | - | TRBD1 | CASSKTIRDRGQLTPLHF | TGCGCCAGCAGCAAAACGATCCGGGACAGGGGGCAGTTGACACCCCTCCACTTT
TRBJ1-1 | TRBV5-1 | once | - | CASSGGKPDTEAFF | TGCGCCAGCAGTGGGGGCAAGCCGGACACTGAAGCTTTCTTT
TRBJ1-2 | TRBV2 | - | TRBD1 | CASSVDRVGGYTF | TGTGCCAGCAGCGTCGACAGGGTAGGCGGCTACACCTTC
TRBJ2-7 | TRBV18 | - | TRBD1 | CASSPSNRGVNYEQYF | TGTGCCAGCTCACCAAGCAACAGGGGTGTTAACTACGAGCAGTACTTC
TRBJ1-6 | TRBV4-1 | - | - | CASSQDDLRRSPLHF | TGCGCCAGCAGCCAAGATGACCTCAGGCGATCACCCCTCCACTTT
TRBJ1-2 | TRBV6-2/TRBV6-3 | - | - | CASSKSSGYTF | TGTGCCAGCAGTAAATCTAGCGGCTACACCTTC
TRBJ2-3 | TRBV7-8 | - | - | CASSLGRAVADTQYF | TGTGCCAGCAGCTTAGGGAGGGCAGTCGCAGATACGCAGTATTTT
TRBJ2-5 | TRBV10-3 | - | - | CATTSRLGAQYF | TGTGCCACCACTAGCCGCCTGGGGGCCCAGTACTTC
TRBJ1-2 | TRBV6-5 | few | - | CASSNNRDTRLYTF | TGTGCCAGCAGCAACAACCGGGACACCCGATTATACACCTTC
TRBJ2-5 | TRBV11-2 | - | - | CASSPRTNFQETQYF | TGTGCCAGCAGCCCTCGGACTAACTTCCAAGAGACCCAGTACTTC
TRBJ1-5 | TRBV6-2/TRBV6-3 | - | TRBD1 | CASSNPGRTGWDQPQHF | TGTGCCAGCAGTAACCCAGGACGGACAGGGTGGGACCAGCCCCAGCATTTT
TRBJ1-2 | TRBV7-2 | - | - | CASSPPGVGKARDGYTF | TGTGCCAGCAGCCCCCCCGGTGTGGGAAAGGCGAGGGATGGCTACACCTTC
TRBJ1-3 | TRBV18 | - | - | CASSPGGGIRGNTIYF | TGTGCCAGCTCACCCGGCGGGGGGATTCGAGGAAACACCATATATTTT
TRBJ2-6 | TRBV5-8 | - | - | CASSLDSSGANVLTF | TGTGCCAGCAGCTTAGACAGTTCTGGGGCCAACGTCCTGACTTTC
TRBJ2-5 | TRBV9 | - | - | CASSVDGRQGWSQETQYF | TGTGCCAGCAGCGTAGACGGCCGGCAGGGATGGAGCCAAGAGACCCAGTACTTC
TRBJ1-2 | TRBV2 | - | - | CASKRGGPPGYTF | TGTGCCAGTAAACGGGGGGGTCCCCCGGGCTACACCTTC
TRBJ2-1 | TRBV2 | - | - | CASRAWTTVLGNEQFF | TGTGCCAGCAGGGCATGGACTACAGTCTTGGGTAATGAGCAGTTCTTC
TRBJ1-5 | TRBV27 | - | - | CASSPLPGSGQPQHF | TGTGCCAGCAGTCCCCTTCCAGGGTCCGGTCAGCCCCAGCATTTT
TRBJ2-7 | TRBV28 | - | - | CASRSGHSSSYEQYF | TGTGCCAGCAGGTCGGGACACTCGAGCTCCTACGAGCAGTACTTC
TRBJ2-2 | TRBV5-1 | - | - | CASSLLDILVGELFF | TGCGCCAGCAGCCTCTTGGACATCCTTGTCGGGGAGCTGTTTTTT
TRBJ1-2 | TRBV6-5 | - | - | CASTLNSNYGYTF | TGTGCCAGCACCCTGAACAGCAACTATGGCTACACCTTC
TRBJ1-1 | TRBV3-1/TRBV3-2 | - | - | CASSPDRGLTGPFF | TGTGCCAGCAGCCCAGACAGAGGTCTAACAGGTCCTTTCTTT
TRBJ1-1 | TRBV7-2 | - | TRBD1 | CASSLTGTEKAFF | TGTGCCAGCAGCTTAACTGGGACAGAAAAAGCTTTCTTT
TRBJ1-4 | TRBV19 | - | TRBD1 | CASSMGQTPEKLFF | TGTGCCAGTAGTATGGGACAGACACCTGAAAAACTGTTTTTT
TRBJ1-4 | TRBV7-8 | - | TRBD1 | CASSLNRGQMTTNEKLFF | TGTGCCAGCAGCTTAAACAGGGGGCAGATGACAACTAATGAAAAACTGTTTTTT
TRBJ1-1 | TRBV7-9 | - | - | CASSRETEAFF | TGTGCCAGCAGCCGAGAGACTGAAGCTTTCTTT
TRBJ2-1 | TRBV3-1/TRBV3-2 | few | - | CASSQTSVQFF | TGTGCCAGCAGCCAAACGAGCGTGCAGTTCTTC
TRBJ2-5 | TRBV5-1 | - | TRBD2 | CASSLEGTSGGQETQYF | TGCGCCAGCAGCTTGGAAGGGACTAGCGGGGGCCAAGAGACCCAGTACTTC
TRBJ1-5 | TRBV30 | - | - | CAWSVTGAQPQHF | TGTGCCTGGAGTGTGACAGGTGCTCAGCCCCAGCATTTT
TRBJ1-1 | TRBV9 | - | - | CASSVTPGFNTEAFF | TGTGCCAGCAGCGTAACACCAGGGTTTAACACTGAAGCTTTCTTT
TRBJ1-3 | TRBV30 | - | TRBD1 | CAWKSEGAGGNTIYF | TGTGCCTGGAAGTCAGAGGGGGCTGGTGGAAACACCATATATTTT